This T cell receptor (beta chain) was sequenced for a study of T cell clonality in common variable immunodeficiency. Study-level results: CVID subjects had higher TCRbeta clonality than healthy controls, most marked in about a third.

Clones were read by immunoSEQ multiplex PCR, and TCRdb kept only the in-frame ones, dropping some. The data show 42,000 or so clones, none appearing only once, with over 1.3% held by the ten largest. Germline CDR1 and CDR2: SGHTA and FQGTGA. This CDR3 has 15 residues. The V and J ends lost 5 bases and 9 bases, in that order; junction bases with no gene match: 13. This clone was counted ten times or more. As yet, its antigen is unknown. The read terminates 3 residues ahead of where the CDR3 ends, so the germline J gene completes it. V usage is TRBV7-3 and J usage is TRBJ2-1, with 7 bases lining up with TRBD2. The specimen sequenced was peripheral blood mononuclear cells. The TCR originated in a person aged 18-70 years in good health. CDR3 bases read: TGTGCCAGCAGCGACATAGCGGTTTGGGGGGGTGAG. Amino acids: CASSDIAVWGGE. The full CDR3 is CASSDIAVWGGEQFF. Full variable domain (outside the CDR3, taken from reference TRBV7-3 and TRBJ2-1): GAGVSQTPSNKVTEKGKYVELRCDPISGHTALYWYRQSLGQGPEFLIYFQGTGAADDSGLPNDRFFAVRPEGSVSTLKIQRTERGDSAVYLCASSDIAVWGGEQFFGPGTRLTVL.